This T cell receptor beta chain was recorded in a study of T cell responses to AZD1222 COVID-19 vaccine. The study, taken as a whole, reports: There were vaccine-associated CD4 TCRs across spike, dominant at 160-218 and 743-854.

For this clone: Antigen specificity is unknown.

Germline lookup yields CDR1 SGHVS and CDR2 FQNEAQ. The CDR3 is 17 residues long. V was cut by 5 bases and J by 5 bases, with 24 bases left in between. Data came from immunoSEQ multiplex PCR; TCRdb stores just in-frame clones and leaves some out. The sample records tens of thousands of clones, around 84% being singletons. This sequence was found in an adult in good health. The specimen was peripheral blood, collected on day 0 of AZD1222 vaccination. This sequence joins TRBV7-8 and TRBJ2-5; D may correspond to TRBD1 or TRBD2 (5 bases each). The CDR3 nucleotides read TGTGCCAGCAGCCCAATTCCAGGGATCTGGGACGTGGAGACCCAGTACTTC. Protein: CASSPIPGIWDVETQYF.